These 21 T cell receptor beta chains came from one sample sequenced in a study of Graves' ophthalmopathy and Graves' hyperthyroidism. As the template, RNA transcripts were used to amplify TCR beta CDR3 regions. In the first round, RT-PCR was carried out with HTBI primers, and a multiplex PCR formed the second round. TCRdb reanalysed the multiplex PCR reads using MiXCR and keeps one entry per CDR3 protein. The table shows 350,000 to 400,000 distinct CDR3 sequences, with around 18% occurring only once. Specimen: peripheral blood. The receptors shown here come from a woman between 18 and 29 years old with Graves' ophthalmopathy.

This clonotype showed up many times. Here the CDR3 DNA reads TGTGCCAGCAGTGTATCGGAGGGGGGATGGTGGGAGACCCAGTACTTC. Its translation: CASSVSEGGWWETQYF. The chain couples TRBV6-1 to TRBJ2-5, with D possibly being TRBD1 or TRBD2 (6 bases each). CDR3 length: 16 amino acids. Germline V gives CDR1 MNHNS, CDR2 SASEGT. Trimming removed 4 bases at V and 5 bases at J, with 20 bases between.

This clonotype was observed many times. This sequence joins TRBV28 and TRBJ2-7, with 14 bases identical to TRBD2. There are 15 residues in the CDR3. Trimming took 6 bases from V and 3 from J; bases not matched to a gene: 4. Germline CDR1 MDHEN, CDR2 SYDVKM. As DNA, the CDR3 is TGTGCCAGCAGCGGACTAGCGGGAGGAAGCTACGAGCAGTACTTC. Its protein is CASSGLAGGSYEQYF.

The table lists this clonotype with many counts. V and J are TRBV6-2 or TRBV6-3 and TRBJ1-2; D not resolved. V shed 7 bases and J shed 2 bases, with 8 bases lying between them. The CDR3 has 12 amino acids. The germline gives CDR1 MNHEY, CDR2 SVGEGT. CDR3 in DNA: TGTGCCAGCACCGATAGGAACTATGGCTACACCTTC. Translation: CASTDRNYGYTF.

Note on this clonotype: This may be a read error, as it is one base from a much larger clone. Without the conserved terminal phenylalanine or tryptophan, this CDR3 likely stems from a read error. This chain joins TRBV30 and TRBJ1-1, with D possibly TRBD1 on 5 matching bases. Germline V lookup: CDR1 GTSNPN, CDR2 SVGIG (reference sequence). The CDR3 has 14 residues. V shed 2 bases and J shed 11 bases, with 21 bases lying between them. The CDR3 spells CAWSLGTSSKEAFV. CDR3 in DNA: TGTGCCTGGAGTCTCGGGACGTCCTCGAAGGAGGCTTTCGTT.

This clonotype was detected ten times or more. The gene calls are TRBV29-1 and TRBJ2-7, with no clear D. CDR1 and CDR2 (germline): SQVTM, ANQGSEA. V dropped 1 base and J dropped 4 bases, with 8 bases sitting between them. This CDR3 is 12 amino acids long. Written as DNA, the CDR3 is TGCAGCGTTGAAGGGGTCGGGTACGAGCAGTACTTC. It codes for CSVEGVGYEQYF.

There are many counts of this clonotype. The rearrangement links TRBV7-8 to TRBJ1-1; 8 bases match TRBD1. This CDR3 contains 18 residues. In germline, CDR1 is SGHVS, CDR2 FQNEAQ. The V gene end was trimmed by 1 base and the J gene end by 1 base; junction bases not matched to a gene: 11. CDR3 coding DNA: TGTGCCAGCAGCTTAGATGTCGCAGGGGGCCTACAGAACACTGAAGCTTTCTTT. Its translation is CASSLDVAGGLQNTEAFF.

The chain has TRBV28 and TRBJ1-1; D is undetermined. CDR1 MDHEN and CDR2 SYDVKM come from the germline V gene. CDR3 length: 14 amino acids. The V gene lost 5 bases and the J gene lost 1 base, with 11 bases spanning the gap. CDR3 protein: CASSQPAGNTEAFF. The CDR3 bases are TGTGCCAGCAGTCAGCCGGCCGGGAACACTGAAGCTTTCTTT.

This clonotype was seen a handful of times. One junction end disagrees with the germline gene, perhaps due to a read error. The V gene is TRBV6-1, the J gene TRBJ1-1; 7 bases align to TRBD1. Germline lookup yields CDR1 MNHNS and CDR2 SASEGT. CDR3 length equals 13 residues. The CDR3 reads CASREDRDTEAFF. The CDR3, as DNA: TGTGCCAGCAGAGAAGACAGGGACACTGAAGCTTTCTTT.

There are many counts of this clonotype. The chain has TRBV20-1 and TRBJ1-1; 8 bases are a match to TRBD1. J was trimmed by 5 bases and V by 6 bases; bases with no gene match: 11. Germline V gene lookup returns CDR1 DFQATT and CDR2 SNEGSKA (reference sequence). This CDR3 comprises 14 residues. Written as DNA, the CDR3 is TGCAGTGCCCCAACCGACAGGGGTGGAACTGAAGCTTTCTTT. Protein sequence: CSAPTDRGGTEAFF.

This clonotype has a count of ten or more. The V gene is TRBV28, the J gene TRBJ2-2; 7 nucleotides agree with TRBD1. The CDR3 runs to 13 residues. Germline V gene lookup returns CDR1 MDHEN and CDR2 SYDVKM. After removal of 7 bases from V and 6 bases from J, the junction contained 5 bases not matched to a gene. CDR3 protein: CASKGAGAGELFF. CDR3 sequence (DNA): TGTGCCAGCAAGGGGGCCGGGGCCGGGGAGCTGTTTTTT.

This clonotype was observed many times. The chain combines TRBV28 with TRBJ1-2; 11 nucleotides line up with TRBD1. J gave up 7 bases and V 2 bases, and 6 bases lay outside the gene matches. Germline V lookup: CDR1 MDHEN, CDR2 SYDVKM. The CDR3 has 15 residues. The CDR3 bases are TGTGCCAGCAGTTTAGCGGGGACAGGGGGTGTTGGCTACACCTTC. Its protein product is CASSLAGTGGVGYTF.

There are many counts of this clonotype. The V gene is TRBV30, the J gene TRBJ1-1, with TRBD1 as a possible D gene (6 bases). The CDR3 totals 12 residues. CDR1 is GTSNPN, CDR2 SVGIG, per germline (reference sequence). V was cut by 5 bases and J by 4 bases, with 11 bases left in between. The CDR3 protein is CAWGGAATEAFF. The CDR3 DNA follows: TGTGCCTGGGGGGGGGCCGCCACTGAAGCTTTCTTT.

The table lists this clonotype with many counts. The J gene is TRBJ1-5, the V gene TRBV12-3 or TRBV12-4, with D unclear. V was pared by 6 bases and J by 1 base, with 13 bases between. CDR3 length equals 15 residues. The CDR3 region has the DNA TGTGCCAGCAGCGACCTTTACTCCAGCAATCAGCCCCAGCATTTT. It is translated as CASSDLYSSNQPQHF.

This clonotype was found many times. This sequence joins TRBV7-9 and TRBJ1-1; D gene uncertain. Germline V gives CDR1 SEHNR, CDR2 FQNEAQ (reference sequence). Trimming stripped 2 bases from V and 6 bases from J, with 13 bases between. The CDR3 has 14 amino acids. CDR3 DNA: TGTGCCAGCAGCTTACTCAATTATGGAGCTGAAGCTTTCTTT. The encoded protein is CASSLLNYGAEAFF.

CDR3 in amino acids: CASSLVVHYGYTF. The CDR3 region has the DNA TGTGCCAGCAGCTTAGTGGTTCACTATGGCTACACCTTC. The chain couples TRBV7-2 to TRBJ1-2; no clear D. The CDR3 has 13 residues. Germline V lookup: CDR1 SGHTA, CDR2 FQGNSA. V was trimmed by 1 base and J by 3 bases, leaving 6 bases between them.

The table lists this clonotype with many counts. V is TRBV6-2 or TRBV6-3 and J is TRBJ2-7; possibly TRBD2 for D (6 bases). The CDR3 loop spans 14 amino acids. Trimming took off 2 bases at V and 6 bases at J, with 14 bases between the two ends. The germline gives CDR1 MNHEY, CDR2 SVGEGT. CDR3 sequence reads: CASSYLSQGGEQYF. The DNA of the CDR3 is TGTGCCAGCAGTTACCTCTCCCAGGGAGGCGAGCAGTACTTC.

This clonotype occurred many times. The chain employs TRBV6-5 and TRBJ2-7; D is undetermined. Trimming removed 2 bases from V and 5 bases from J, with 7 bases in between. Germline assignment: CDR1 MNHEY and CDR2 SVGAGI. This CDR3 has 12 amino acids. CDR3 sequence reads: CASSYAVDEQYF. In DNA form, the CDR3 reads TGTGCCAGCAGTTACGCGGTAGACGAGCAGTACTTC.

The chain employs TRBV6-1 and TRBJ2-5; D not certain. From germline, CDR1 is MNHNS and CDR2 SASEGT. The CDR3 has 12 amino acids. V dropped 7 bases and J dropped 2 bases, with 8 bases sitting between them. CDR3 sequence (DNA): TGTGCCAGCACAAGTCAACAAGAGACCCAGTACTTC. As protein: CASTSQQETQYF.

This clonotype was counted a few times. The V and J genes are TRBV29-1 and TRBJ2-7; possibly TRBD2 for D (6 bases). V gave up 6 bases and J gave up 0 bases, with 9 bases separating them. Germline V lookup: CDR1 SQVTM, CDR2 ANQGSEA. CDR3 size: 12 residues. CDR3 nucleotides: TGCAGCGTCCGCGGGGTCTCCTACGAGCAGTACTTC. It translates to CSVRGVSYEQYF.

The CDR3 DNA follows: TGTGCCAGCAGCTTGAGGCAAAACCACGAGCAGTACTTC. Its translation is CASSLRQNHEQYF. The genes are TRBV7-2 and TRBJ2-7; D is unresolved. This CDR3 is built from 13 residues. Germline CDR1 and CDR2: SGHTA and FQGNSA. The V and J ends lost 3 bases and 5 bases respectively, with 11 bases between them. Full variable domain (outside the CDR3, taken from reference TRBV7-2 and TRBJ2-7): GAGVSQSPSNKVTEKGKDVELRCDPISGHTALYWYRQSLGQGLEFLIYFQGNSAPDKSGLPSDRFSAERTGGSVSTLTIQRTQQEDSAVYLCASSLRQNHEQYFGPGTRLTVT.

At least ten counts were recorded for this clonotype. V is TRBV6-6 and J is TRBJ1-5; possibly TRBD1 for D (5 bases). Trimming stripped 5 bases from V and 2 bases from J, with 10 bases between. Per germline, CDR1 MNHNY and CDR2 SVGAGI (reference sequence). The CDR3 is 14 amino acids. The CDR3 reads CASSLDSGNQPQHF. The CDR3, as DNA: TGTGCCAGCAGTCTAGACAGTGGCAATCAGCCCCAGCATTTT.